This T cell receptor beta chain comes out of a study of identical twins. Study conclusions and caveats: Potential partial confounding of zero-insertion analyses by invariant MAIT and iNKT cells was noted. Insertions ran lower in abundant cord blood beta clonotypes, though not in memory repertoires.

Template switching added a universal primer site; cDNA carried unique molecular identifiers. TCRdb passed the 5' RACE reads through MiXCR, listing each CDR3 protein once. The data show approximately 230,000 distinct CDR3 sequences, with over 5% seen just once and approximately 15% held by the top ten. This clonotype appeared a few times. Its target is not known. CDR1 is SGDLS, CDR2 YYNGEE, per germline. The V end lost 5 bases, the J end lost 5 bases, and 10 bases lay between the germline ends. The CDR3 totals 12 residues. These data also featured in a second study, about T cells expressing NK-cell markers. Turning to that study: It is unclear if expanded NKG2C-expressing clones target HCMV antigens.

This receptor was identified in a woman in her late teens or twenties in good health. The sample was CD8+ T cells sorted from blood. This chain joins TRBV9 and TRBJ1-1, with unresolved D. CDR3 DNA: TGTGCCAGCAGTGGCATTGGGACTGAAGCTTTCTTT. Translated: CASSGIGTEAFF.